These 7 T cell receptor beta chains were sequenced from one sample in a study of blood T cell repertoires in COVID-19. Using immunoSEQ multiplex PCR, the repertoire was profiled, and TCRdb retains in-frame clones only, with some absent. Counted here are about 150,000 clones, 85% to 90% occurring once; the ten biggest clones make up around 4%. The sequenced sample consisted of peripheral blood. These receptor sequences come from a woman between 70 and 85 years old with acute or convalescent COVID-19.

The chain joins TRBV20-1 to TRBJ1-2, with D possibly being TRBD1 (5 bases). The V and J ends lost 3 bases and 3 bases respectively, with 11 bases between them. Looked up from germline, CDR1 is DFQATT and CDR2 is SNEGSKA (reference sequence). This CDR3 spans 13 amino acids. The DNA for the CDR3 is TGCAGTGCTAGTTCAGGGAAATACTATGGCTACACCTTC. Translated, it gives CSASSGKYYGYTF.

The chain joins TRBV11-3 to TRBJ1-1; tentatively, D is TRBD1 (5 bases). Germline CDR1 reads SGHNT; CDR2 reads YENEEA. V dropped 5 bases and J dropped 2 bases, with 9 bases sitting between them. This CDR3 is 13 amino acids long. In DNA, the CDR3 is TGTGCCAGCAGCCGCAGGGAAAACACTGAAGCTTTCTTT. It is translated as CASSRRENTEAFF.

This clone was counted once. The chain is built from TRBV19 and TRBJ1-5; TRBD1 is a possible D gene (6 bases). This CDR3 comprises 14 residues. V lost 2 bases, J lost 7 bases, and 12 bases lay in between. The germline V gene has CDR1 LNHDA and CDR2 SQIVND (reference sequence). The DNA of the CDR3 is TGTGCCAGTAGTATAAGGACAGTCGGGCAGCCCCAGCATTTT. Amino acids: CASSIRTVGQPQHF.

This CDR3 reads CASSPKARQGSWDTQYF. CDR3 nucleotide sequence: TGTGCCAGCAGCCCTAAAGCAAGACAGGGTAGTTGGGATACGCAGTATTTT. The gene calls are TRBV7-3 and TRBJ2-3; 7 bases line up with TRBD1. This CDR3 has 17 amino acids. The V gene's germline CDR1 is SGHTA and CDR2 FQGTGA. The junction had 17 bases not matched to a gene; V was cut back by 5 bases and J by 6 bases.

The CDR3 region has the DNA TGTGCCAGCAGCCGAGGGACAGCCTTGTATGAAAAACTGTTTTTT. This gives the protein CASSRGTALYEKLFF. The rearrangement joins TRBV11-2 to TRBJ1-4; 7 nucleotides match TRBD1. The CDR3 extends over 15 amino acids. The trim removed 5 bases at V and 6 bases at J, leaving 9 bases unmatched. From germline, CDR1 is SGHAT and CDR2 FQNNGV.

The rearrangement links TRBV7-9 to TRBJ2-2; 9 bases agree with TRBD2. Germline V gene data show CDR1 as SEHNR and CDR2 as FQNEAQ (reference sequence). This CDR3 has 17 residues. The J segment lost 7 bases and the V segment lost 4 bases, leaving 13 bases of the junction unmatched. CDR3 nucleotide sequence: TGTGCCAGCAGCTCCGGGACTAGCAAGGCGGTGGGCGGGGAGCTGTTTTTT. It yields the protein CASSSGTSKAVGGELFF.

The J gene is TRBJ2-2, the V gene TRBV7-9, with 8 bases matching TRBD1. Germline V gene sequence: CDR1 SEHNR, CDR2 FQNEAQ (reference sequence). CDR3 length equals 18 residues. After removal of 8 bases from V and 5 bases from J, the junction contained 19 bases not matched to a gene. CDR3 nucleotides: TGTGCCAGCTACCAGTTGGGAGGTACAGGGGGATCGACCGGGGAGCTGTTTTTT. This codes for CASYQLGGTGGSTGELFF.